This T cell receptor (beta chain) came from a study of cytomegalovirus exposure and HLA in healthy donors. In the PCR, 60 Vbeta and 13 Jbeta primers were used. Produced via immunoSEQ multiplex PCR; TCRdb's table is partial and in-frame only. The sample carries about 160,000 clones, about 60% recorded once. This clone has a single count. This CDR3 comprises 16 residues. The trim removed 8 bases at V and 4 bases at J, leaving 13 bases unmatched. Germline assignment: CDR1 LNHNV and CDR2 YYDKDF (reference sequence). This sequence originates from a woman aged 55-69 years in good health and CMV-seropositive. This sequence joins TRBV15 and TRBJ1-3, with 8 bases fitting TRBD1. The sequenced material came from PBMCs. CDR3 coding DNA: TGTGCCACCGGCCCCGGGACAGGCAGGGCCGGAAACACCATATATTTT. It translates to CATGPGTGRAGNTIYF.